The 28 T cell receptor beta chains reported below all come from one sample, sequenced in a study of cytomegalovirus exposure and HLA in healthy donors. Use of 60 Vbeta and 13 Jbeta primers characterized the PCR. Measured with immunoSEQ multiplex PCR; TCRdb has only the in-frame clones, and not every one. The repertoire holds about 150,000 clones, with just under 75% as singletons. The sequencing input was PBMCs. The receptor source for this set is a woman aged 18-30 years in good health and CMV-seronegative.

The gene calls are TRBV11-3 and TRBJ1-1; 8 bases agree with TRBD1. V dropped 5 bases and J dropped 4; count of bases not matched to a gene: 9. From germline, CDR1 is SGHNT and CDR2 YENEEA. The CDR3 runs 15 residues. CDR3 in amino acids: CASSARQGTGTEAFF. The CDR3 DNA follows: TGTGCCAGCAGCGCCCGACAGGGGACGGGCACTGAAGCTTTCTTT.

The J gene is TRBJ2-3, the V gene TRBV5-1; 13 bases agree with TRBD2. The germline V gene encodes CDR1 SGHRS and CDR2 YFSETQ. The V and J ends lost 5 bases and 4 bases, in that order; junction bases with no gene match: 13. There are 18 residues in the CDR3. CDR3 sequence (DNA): TGCGCCAGCAGTAATCCGGGACTAGCGGGAAAAACCTCAGATACGCAGTATTTT. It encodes CASSNPGLAGKTSDTQYF. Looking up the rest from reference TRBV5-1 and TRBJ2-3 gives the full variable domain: KAGVTQTPRYLIKTRGQQVTLSCSPISGHRSVSWYQQTPGQGLQFLFEYFSETQRNKGNFPGRFSGRQFSNSRSEMNVSTLELGDSALYLCASSNPGLAGKTSDTQYFGPGTRLTVL.

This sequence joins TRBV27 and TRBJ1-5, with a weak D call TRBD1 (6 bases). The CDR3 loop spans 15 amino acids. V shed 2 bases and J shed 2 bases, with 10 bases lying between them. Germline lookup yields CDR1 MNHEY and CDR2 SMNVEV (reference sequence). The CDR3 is CASSLQGGGNQPQHF. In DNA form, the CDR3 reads TGTGCCAGCAGTTTACAAGGGGGGGGCAATCAGCCCCAGCATTTT.

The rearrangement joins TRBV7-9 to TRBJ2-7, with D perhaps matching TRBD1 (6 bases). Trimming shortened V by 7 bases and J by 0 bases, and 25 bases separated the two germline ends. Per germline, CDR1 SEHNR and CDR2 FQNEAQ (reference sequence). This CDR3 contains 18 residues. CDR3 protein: CASKTPRVRGSNSYEQYV. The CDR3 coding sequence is TGTGCCAGCAAAACCCCCCGCGTCAGGGGATCGAACTCCTACGAGCAGTACGTC.

The CDR3 DNA sequence: TGTGCCAGCTCCCGACAGGGGTGGACTGAAGCTTTCTTT. It is translated as CASSRQGWTEAFF. The V and J genes are TRBV6-1 and TRBJ1-1; TRBD1 matches at 8 bases. This CDR3 contains 13 residues. Trimming took 8 bases from V and 5 from J; bases not matched to a gene: 7. In germline, CDR1 is MNHNS, CDR2 SASEGT.

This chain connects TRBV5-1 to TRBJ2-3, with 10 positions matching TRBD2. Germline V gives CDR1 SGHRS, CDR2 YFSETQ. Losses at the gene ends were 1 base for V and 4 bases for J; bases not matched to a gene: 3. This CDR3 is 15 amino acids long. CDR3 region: CASSLTSGGADTQYF. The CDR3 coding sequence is TGCGCCAGCAGCTTGACGAGCGGGGGGGCAGATACGCAGTATTTT.

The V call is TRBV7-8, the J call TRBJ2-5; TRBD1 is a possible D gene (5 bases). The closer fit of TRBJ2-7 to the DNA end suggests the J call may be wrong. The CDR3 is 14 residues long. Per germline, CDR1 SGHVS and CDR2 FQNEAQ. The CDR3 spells CASSDRGHIYEQYF. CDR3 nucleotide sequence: TGTGCCAGCAGCGATAGAGGACACATCTACGAGCAGTACTTC.

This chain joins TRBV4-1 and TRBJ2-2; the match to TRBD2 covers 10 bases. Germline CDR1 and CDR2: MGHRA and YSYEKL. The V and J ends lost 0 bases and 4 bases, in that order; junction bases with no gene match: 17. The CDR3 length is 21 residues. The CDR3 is CASSQERKLAGTTYTTGELFF. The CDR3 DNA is TGCGCCAGCAGCCAAGAGCGAAAACTAGCGGGAACTACTTATACCACCGGGGAGCTGTTTTTT.

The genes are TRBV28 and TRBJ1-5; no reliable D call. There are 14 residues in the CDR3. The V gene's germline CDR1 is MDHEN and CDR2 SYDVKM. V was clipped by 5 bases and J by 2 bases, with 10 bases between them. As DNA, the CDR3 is TGTGCCAGCAGTCCCTCTTTAGGCAATCAGCCCCAGCATTTT. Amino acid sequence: CASSPSLGNQPQHF.

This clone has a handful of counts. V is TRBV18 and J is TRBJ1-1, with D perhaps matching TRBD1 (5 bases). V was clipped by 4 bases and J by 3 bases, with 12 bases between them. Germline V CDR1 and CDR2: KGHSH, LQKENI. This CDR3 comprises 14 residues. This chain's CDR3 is CASSRRSGDTEAFF. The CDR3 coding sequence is TGTGCCAGCTCACGTCGCTCGGGGGACACTGAAGCTTTCTTT.

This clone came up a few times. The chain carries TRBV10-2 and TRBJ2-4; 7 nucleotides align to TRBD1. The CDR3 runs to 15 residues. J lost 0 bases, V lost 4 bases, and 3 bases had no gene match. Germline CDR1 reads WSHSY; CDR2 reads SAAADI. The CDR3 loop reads CASSATGSAKNIQYF. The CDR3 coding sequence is TGCGCCAGCAGTGCGACAGGGTCAGCCAAAAACATTCAGTACTTC.

The CDR3 sequence is CASSLGSGGAYEQYF. In DNA, the CDR3 is TGTGCCAGCAGCTTGGGAAGCGGGGGGGCCTACGAGCAGTACTTC. The chain employs TRBV5-4 and TRBJ2-5, with TRBD2 matching 10 bases. The DNA end favors TRBJ2-7, so the J call may be wrong. In germline, CDR1 is SGHNT, CDR2 YYREEE (reference sequence). The CDR3 has 15 amino acids.

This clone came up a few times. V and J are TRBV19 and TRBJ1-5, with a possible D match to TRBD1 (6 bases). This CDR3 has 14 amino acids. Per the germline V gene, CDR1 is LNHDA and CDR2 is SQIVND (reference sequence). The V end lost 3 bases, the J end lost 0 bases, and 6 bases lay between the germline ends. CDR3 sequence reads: CASSIRGSNQPQHF. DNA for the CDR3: TGTGCCAGTAGTATCAGGGGTAGCAATCAGCCCCAGCATTTT.

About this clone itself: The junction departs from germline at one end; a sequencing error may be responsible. CDR3 amino acids: CASREEGGAPLHF. The CDR3 nucleotides are TGTGCCAGCAGGGAAGAAGGGGGAGCACCCCTCCACTTT. V is TRBV6-1 and J is TRBJ1-6; a weak D match, TRBD1 (6 bases). Germline V lookup: CDR1 MNHNS, CDR2 SASEGT. CDR3 length: 13 amino acids.

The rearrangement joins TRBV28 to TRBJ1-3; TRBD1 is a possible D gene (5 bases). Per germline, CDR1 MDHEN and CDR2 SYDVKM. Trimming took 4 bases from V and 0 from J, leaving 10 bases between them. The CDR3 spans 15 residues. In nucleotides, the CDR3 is TGTGCCAGCAGTTCTCTACAGGCCTCTGGAAACACCATATATTTT. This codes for CASSSLQASGNTIYF.

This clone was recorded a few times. In DNA, the CDR3 is TGTGCCAGCAGTTTCAGTCAGGGCCAACGCGAGCAGTACGTC. It yields the protein CASSFSQGQREQYV. This chain connects TRBV28 to TRBJ2-7; a weak D match, TRBD1 (5 bases). Germline loops: CDR1 MDHEN, CDR2 SYDVKM. Trimming shortened V by 3 bases and J by 6 bases, and 15 bases separated the two germline ends. This CDR3 is built from 14 residues.

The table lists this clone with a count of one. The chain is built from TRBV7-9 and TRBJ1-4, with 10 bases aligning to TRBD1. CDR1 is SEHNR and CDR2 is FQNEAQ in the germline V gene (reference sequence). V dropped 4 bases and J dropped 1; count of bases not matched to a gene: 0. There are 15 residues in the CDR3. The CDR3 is CASSWDRGTNEKLFF. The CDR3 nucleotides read TGTGCCAGCAGCTGGGACAGGGGAACTAATGAAAAACTGTTTTTT.

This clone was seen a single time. The CDR3 coding sequence is TGTGCCAGCAGCTTGGGACTAGCGGGGGGAGAGACCCAGTACTTC. Translated: CASSLGLAGGETQYF. J is TRBJ2-5 and V is TRBV9, with 15 bases lining up with TRBD2. There are 15 residues in the CDR3. The V and J ends lost 4 bases and 4 bases, in that order; junction bases with no gene match: 2. Germline CDR1 and CDR2: SGDLS and YYNGEE.

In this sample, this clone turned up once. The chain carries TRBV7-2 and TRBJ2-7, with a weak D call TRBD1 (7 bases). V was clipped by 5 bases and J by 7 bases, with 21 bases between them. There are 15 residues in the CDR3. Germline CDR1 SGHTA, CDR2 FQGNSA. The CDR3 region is CASSGGTAQTLEQYF. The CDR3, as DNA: TGTGCCAGCAGCGGGGGGACAGCACAAACTTTAGAGCAGTACTTC.

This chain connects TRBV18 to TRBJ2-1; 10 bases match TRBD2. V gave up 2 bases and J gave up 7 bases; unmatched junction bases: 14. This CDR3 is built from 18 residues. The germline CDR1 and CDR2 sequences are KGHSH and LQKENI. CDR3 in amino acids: CASSPTFLAGAARNEQFF. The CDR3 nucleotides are TGTGCCAGCTCACCAACTTTCCTAGCGGGAGCGGCCCGTAATGAGCAGTTCTTC.

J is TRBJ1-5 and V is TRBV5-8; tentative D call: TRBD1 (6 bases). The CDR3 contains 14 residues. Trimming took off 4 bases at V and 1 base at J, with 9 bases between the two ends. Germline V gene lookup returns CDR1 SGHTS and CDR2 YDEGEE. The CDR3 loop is CASSTGTSNQPQHF. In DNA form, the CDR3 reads TGTGCCAGCAGCACCGGGACAAGCAATCAGCCCCAGCATTTT.

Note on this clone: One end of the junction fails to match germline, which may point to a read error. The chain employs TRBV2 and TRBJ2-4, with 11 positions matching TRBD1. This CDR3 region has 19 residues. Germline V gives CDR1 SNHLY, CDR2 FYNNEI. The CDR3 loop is CASSAGQGVLQLAKNSQYF. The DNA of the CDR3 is TGTGCCAGCAGTGCGGGACAGGGGGTACTCCAACTAGCCAAAAACAGTCAGTACTTC. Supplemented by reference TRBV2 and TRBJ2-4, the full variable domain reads EPEVTQTPSHQVTQMGQEVILRCVPISNHLYFYWYRQILGQKVEFLVSFYNNEISEKSEIFDDQFSVERPDGSNFTLKIRSTKLEDSAMYFCASSAGQGVLQLAKNSQYFGAGTRLSVL.

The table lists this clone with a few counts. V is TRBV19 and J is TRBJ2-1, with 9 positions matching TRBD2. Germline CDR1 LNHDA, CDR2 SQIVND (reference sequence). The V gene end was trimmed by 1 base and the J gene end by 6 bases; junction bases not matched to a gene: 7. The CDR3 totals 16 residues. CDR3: CASSIGAGGPVNEQFF. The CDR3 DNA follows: TGTGCCAGTAGTATAGGGGCGGGAGGGCCGGTCAATGAGCAGTTCTTC. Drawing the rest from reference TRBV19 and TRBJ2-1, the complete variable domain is DGGITQSPKYLFRKEGQNVTLSCEQNLNHDAMYWYRQDPGQGLRLIYYSQIVNDFQKGDIAEGYSVSREKKESFPLTVTSAQKNPTAFYLCASSIGAGGPVNEQFFGPGTRLTVL.

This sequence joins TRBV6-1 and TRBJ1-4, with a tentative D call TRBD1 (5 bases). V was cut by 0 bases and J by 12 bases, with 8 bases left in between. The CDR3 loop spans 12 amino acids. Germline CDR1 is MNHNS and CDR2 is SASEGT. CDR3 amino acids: CASSEAWGELFF. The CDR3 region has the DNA TGTGCCAGCAGTGAAGCGTGGGGGGAACTGTTTTTT.

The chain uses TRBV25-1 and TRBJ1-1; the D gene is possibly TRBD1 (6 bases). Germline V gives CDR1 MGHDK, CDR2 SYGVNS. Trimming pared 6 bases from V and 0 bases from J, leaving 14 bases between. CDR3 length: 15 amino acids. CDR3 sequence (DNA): TGTGCCAGCAGCGGAAAGCAGGGGCTGAACACTGAAGCTTTCTTT. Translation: CASSGKQGLNTEAFF.

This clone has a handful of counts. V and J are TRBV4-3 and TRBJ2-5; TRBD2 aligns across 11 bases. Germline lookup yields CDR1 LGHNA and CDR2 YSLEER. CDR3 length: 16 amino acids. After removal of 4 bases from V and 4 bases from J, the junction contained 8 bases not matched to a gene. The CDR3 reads CASSPTSGEFTETQYF. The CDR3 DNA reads TGCGCCAGCAGCCCGACTAGCGGGGAGTTTACAGAGACCCAGTACTTC.

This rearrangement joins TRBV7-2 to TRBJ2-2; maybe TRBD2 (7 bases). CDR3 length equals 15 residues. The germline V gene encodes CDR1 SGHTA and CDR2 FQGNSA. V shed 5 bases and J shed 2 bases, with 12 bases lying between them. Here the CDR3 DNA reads TGTGCCAGCAGCCCTGGGGGGGCTAACACCGGGGAGCTGTTTTTT. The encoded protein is CASSPGGANTGELFF.

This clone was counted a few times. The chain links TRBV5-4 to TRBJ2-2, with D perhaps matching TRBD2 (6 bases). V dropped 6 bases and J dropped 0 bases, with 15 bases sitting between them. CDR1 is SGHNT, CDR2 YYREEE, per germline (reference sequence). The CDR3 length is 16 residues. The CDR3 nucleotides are TGTGCCAGCACTTACCGGGGGACTCCGAACACCGGGGAGCTGTTTTTT. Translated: CASTYRGTPNTGELFF.